This entry is about one T cell receptor (beta chain). This record comes from a study of blood T cell repertoires in COVID-19. The CDR3 has 13 amino acids. The germline V gene has CDR1 ENHRY and CDR2 SYGVKD. V was shortened by 6 bases and J by 2 bases, with 11 bases between the two germline ends. Each recovered donor of Cohort 3 presented with two negative PCRs, clearance, or symptom resolution. This table comes from immunoSEQ multiplex PCR, and its TCRdb copy is limited to in-frame clones, with some not included. The sample shows fewer than 400,000 clones, 70% to 90% of them seen only once. Input material: PBMCs or T cells enriched from blood (not recorded which). The chain couples TRBV10-3 to TRBJ2-7; D perhaps matches TRBD2 (6 bases). The receptor's source is a man aged 30 to 45 who had recovered from COVID-19. Here the CDR3 reads CAIRGGGTYEQYF. CDR3 in DNA: TGTGCCATCAGGGGGGGAGGAACCTACGAGCAGTACTTC.